The clone carrying this TCR beta chain came up a few times. Repertoires were generated with immunoSEQ multiplex PCR, while TCRdb's copy carries only in-frame clones and drops some. Among roughly 150,000 clones listed, approximately 80% were seen once. This CDR3 contains 16 residues. V dropped 2 bases and J dropped 0 bases, with 11 bases sitting between them. Germline values: CDR1 SGDLS, CDR2 YYNGEE. The sample comes from a study of blood T cell repertoires in COVID-19. The chain employs TRBV9 and TRBJ2-2; D gene uncertain. This receptor was identified in a woman aged 45-60 years in a cohort sampled during active or convalescent COVID-19. The sequencing input was peripheral blood. The CDR3 bases are TGTGCCAGCAGCGTCGCCGTAGTACCGAACACCGGGGAGCTGTTTTTT. This codes for CASSVAVVPNTGELFF.